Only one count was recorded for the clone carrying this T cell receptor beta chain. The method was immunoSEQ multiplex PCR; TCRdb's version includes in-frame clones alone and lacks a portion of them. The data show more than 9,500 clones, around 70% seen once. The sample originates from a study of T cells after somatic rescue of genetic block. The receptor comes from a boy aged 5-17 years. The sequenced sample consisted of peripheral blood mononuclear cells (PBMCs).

The CDR3 is CASSFDASGVYNEQFF. In nucleotides, the CDR3 is TGTGCCAGCAGTTTCGACGCCAGCGGGGTCTACAATGAGCAGTTCTTC. The V call is TRBV2, the J call TRBJ2-1; 7 positions match TRBD2. The CDR3 runs to 16 residues. Trimming took 5 bases from V and 3 from J; bases not matched to a gene: 10. Germline CDR1 and CDR2: SNHLY and FYNNEI.